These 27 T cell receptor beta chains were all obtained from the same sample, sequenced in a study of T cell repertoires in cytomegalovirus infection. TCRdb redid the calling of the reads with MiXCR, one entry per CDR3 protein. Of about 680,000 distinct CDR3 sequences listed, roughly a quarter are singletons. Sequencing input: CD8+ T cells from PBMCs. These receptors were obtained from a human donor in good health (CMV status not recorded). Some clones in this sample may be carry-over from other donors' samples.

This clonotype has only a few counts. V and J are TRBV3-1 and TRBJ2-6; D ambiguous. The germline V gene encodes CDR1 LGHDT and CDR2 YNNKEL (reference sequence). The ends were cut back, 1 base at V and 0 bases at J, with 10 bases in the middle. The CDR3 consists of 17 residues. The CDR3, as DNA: TGTGCCAGCAGCCAAGGTTCGACTCGCTCTGGGGCCAACGTCCTGACTTTC. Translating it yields CASSQGSTRSGANVLTF.

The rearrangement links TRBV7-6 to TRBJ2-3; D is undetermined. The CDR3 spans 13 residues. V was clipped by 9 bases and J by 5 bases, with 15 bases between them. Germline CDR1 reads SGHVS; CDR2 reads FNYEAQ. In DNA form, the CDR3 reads TGTGCCAGGAGCCGGAACTCAAGAGATACGCAGTATTTT. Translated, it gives CARSRNSRDTQYF. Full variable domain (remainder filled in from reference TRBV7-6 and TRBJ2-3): GAGVSQSPRYKVTKRGQDVALRCDPISGHVSLYWYRQALGQGPEFLTYFNYEAQQDKSGLPNDRFSAERPEGSISTLTIQRTEQRDSAMYRCARSRNSRDTQYFGPGTRLTVL.

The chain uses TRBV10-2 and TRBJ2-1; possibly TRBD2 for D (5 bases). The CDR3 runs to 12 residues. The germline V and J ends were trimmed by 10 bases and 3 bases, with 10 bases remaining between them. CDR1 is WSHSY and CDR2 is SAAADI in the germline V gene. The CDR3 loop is CATLDFYNEQFF. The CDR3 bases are TGCGCCACCCTGGACTTCTACAATGAGCAGTTCTTC.

As DNA, the CDR3 is TGCGCCAGCAGCCAAGCTTTCGGACAGGGACCCACAGATACGCAGTATTTT. This encodes CASSQAFGQGPTDTQYF. This sequence joins TRBV4-1 and TRBJ2-3; TRBD1 agrees at 8 bases. After removal of 1 base from V and 2 bases from J, the junction contained 8 bases not matched to a gene. Germline V gene sequence: CDR1 MGHRA, CDR2 YSYEKL. This CDR3 is 17 amino acids long.

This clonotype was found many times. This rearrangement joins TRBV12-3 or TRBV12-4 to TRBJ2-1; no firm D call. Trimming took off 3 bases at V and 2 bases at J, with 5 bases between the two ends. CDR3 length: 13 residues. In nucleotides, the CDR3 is TGTGCCAGCAGTTTTGCCGCCTACAATGAGCAGTTCTTC. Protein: CASSFAAYNEQFF.

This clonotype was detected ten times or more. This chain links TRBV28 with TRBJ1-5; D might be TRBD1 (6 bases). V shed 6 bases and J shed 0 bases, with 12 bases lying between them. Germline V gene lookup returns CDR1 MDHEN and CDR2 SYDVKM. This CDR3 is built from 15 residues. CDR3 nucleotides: TGTGCCAGCAGCTCCGGACAGCTTAGCAATCAGCCCCAGCATTTT. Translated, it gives CASSSGQLSNQPQHF.

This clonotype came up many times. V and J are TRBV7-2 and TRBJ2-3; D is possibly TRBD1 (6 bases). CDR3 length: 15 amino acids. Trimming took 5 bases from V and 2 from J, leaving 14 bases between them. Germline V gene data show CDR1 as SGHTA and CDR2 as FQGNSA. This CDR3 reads CASSLMGADTDTQYF. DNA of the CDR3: TGTGCCAGCAGCCTAATGGGGGCCGACACAGATACGCAGTATTTT.

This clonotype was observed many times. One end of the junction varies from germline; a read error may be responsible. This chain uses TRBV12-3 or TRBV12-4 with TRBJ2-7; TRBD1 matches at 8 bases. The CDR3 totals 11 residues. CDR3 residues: CASSLGQGGHF. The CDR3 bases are TGTGCCAGCAGCCTCGGACAGGGAGGACACTTC.

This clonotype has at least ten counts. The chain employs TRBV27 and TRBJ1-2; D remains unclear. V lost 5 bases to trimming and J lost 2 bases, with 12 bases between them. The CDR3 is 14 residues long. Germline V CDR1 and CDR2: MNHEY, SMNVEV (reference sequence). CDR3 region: CASSREPWNYGYTF. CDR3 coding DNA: TGTGCCAGCAGTCGGGAGCCTTGGAACTATGGCTACACCTTC.

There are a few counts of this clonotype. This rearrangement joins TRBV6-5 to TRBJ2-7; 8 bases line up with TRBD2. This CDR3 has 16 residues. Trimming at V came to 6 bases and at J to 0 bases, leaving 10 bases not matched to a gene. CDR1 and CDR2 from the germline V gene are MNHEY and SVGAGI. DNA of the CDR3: TGTGCCAGCAGCCCCGGGGGGGGGCCTAGCTCCTACGAGCAGTACTTC. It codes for CASSPGGGPSSYEQYF.

The CDR3 reads CASSLRRASFNEQYV. CDR3 DNA: TGTGCCAGCAGTTTACGGAGGGCCTCTTTTAACGAGCAGTACGTC. This rearrangement joins TRBV28 to TRBJ2-7; TRBD2 might be the D (6 bases). Germline assignment: CDR1 MDHEN and CDR2 SYDVKM. There are 15 residues in the CDR3. V was pared by 2 bases and J by 5 bases, with 16 bases between.

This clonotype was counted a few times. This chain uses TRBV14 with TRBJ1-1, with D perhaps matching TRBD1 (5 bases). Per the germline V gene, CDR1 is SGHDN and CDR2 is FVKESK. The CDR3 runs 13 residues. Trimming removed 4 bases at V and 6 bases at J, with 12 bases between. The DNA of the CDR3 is TGTGCCAGCAGCCTTAGTCAGGGAGCTGAAGCTTTCTTT. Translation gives CASSLSQGAEAFF.

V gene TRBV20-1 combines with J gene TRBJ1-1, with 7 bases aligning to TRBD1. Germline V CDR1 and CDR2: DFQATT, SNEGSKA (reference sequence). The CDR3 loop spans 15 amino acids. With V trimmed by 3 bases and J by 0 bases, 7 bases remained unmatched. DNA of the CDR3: TGCAGTGCTAGTGGGACAGTTTACATGAACACTGAAGCTTTCTTT. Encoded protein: CSASGTVYMNTEAFF.

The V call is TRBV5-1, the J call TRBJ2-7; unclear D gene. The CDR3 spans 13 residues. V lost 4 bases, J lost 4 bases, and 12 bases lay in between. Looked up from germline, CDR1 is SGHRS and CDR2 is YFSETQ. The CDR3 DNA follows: TGCGCCAGCAGCCCCGAACTACGGTACGAGCAGTACTTC. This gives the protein CASSPELRYEQYF.

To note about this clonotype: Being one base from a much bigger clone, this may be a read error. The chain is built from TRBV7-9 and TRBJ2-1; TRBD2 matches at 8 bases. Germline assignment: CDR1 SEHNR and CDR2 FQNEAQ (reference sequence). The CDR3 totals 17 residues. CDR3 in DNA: TGTGTCAGCAGCCCCCGGGAGGGGCCGAGCTCCTACAATGAGCAGTTCTTC. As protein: CVSSPREGPSSYNEQFF.

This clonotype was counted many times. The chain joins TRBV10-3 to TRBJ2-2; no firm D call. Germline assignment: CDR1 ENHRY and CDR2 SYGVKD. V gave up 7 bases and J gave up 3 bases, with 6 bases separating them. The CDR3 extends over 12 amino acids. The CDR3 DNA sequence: TGTGCCATCAAGAAGTACACCGGGGAGCTGTTTTTT. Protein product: CAIKKYTGELFF.

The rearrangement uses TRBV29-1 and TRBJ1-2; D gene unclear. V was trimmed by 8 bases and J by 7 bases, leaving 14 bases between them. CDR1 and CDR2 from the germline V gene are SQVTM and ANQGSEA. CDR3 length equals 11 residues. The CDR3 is CSFLTEGGYTF. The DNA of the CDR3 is TGCAGCTTTTTGACCGAGGGTGGCTACACCTTC.

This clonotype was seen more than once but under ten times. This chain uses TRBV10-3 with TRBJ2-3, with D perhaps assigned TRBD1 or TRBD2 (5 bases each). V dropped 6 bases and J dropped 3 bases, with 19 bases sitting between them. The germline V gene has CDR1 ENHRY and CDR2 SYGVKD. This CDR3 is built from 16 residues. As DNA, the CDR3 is TGTGCCATCAGCGACAGAGGGGAGATAATAACAGATACGCAGTATTTT. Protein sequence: CAISDRGEIITDTQYF.

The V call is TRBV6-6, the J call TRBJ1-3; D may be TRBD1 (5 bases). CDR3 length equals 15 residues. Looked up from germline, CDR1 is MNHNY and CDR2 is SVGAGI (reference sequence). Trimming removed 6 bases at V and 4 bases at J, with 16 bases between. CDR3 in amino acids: CASSFLQGAGNTIYF. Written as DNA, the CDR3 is TGTGCCAGCAGCTTTCTTCAGGGAGCAGGAAACACCATATATTTT.

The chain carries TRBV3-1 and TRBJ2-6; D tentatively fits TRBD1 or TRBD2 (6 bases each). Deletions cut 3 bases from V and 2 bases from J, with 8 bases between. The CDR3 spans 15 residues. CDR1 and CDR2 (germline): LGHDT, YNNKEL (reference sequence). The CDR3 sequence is CASSQGGPGANVLTF. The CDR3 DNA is TGTGCCAGCAGCCAGGGGGGCCCTGGGGCCAACGTCCTGACTTTC. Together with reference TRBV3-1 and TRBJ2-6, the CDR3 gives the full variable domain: DTAVSQTPKYLVTQMGNDKSIKCEQNLGHDTMYWYKQDSKKFLKIMFSYNNKELIINETVPNRFSPKSPDKAHLNLHINSLELGDSAVYFCASSQGGPGANVLTFGAGSRLTVL.

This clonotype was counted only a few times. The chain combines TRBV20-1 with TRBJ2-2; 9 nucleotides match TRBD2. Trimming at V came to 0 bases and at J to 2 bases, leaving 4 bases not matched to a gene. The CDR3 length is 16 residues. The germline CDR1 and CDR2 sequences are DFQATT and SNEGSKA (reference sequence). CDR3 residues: CSARDRRGGNTGELFF. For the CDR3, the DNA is TGCAGTGCTAGAGATAGGCGGGGGGGAAACACCGGGGAGCTGTTTTTT.

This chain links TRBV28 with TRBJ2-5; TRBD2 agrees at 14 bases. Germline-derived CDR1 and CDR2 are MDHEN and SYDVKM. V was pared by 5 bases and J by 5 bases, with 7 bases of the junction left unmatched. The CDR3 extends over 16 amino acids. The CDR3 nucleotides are TGTGCCAGCAGTCTTCGACTAGCGGGGGGGTTGGAGACCCAGTACTTC. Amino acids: CASSLRLAGGLETQYF.

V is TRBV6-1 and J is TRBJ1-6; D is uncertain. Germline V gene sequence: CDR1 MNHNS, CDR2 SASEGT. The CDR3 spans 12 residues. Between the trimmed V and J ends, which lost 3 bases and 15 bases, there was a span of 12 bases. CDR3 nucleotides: TGTGCCAGCAGTGACTCCAATGCTCTCCTCCACTTT. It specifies CASSDSNALLHF.

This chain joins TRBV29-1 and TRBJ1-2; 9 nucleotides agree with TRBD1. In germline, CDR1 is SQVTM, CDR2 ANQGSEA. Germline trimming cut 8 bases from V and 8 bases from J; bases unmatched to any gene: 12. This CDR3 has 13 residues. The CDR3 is CSFLTGGNYGYTF. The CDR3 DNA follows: TGCAGCTTTCTGACAGGGGGGAATTACGGCTACACCTTC.

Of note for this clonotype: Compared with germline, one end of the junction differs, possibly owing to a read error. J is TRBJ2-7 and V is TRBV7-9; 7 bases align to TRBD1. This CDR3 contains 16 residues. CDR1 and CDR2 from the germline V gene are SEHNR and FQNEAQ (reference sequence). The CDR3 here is CASSLGTGETSYEQYF. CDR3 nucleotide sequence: TGTGCCAGCAGCTTAGGCACAGGGGAGACCTCCTACGAGCAGTACTTT. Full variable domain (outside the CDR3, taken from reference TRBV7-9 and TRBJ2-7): DTGVSQNPRHKITKRGQNVTFRCDPISEHNRLYWYRQTLGQGPEFLTYFQNEAQLEKSRLLSDRFSAERPKGSFSTLEIQRTEQGDSAMYLCASSLGTGETSYEQYFGPGTRLTVT.

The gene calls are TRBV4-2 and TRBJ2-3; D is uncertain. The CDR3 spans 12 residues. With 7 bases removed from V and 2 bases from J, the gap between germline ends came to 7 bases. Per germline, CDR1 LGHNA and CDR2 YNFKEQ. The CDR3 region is CASMTDTDTQYF. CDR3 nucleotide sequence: TGTGCCAGCATGACGGACACAGATACGCAGTATTTT.

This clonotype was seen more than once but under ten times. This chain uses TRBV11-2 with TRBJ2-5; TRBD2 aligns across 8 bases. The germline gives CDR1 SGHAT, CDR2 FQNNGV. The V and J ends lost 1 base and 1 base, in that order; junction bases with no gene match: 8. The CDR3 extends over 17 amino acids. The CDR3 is CASSLVGGGPIQETQYF. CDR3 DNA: TGTGCCAGCAGCTTAGTTGGCGGGGGGCCTATCCAAGAGACCCAGTACTTC. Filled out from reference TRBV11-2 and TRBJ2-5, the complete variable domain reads EAGVAQSPRYKIIEKRQSVAFWCNPISGHATLYWYQQILGQGPKLLIQFQNNGVVDDSQLPKDRFSAERLKGVDSTLKIQPAKLEDSAVYLCASSLVGGGPIQETQYFGPGTRLLVL.